There are many counts of the clone carrying this TCR beta chain. Its antigen is currently unknown. These data are taken from a study of Graves' ophthalmopathy and Graves' hyperthyroidism. Study-wide results and caveats: Most expanded clonotypes in thyroid above 0.001 frequency also showed up in blood. Ophthalmopathy could be told apart from stable hyperthyroidism by a 13-signature model (approximately 90% sensitivity, roughly 80% specificity).

The authors amplified TCR beta CDR3 regions from RNA transcripts. A first-round RT-PCR used HTBI primers, followed by a second-round multiplex PCR. TCRdb recomputed calls from the multiplex PCR reads with MiXCR, one row per CDR3 protein. Found here are approximately 640,000 distinct CDR3 sequences, 35% to 50% of them singletons; the top ten hold roughly 3.5%. The J segment lost 3 bases and the V segment lost 1 base, leaving 4 bases of the junction unmatched. This CDR3 has 15 amino acids. CDR1 is SGHAT and CDR2 is FQNNGV in the germline V gene. Other autoimmune diseases, uncontrolled infections, pregnancy or lactation led to the exclusion of patients. Each diagnosis was determined on the basis of clinical symptoms, serum thyroxine, TRAb, thyroid ultrasound and orbital computed tomography.

Material: peripheral blood. This chain uses TRBV11-2 with TRBJ2-7, with 9 bases fitting TRBD1. The source is an adult man with Graves' ophthalmopathy. The CDR3 spells CASSLGGQGLYEQYF. In DNA, the CDR3 is TGTGCCAGCAGCTTAGGAGGACAGGGGCTCTACGAGCAGTACTTC.